One and the same sample provided the 27 T cell receptor beta chains below, sequenced in a study of post-analysis software for immune sequencing data (dated by TCRdb to the mid-2010s). These receptors have no known antigen. The library was made by PCR. Sequencing was performed on an Illumina HiSeq 2500. To reduce PCR and sequencing biases, unique molecular identifiers were built into the TCR beta cDNA libraries. TCRdb trimmed the raw reads at Q25, called clones with MiXCR and kept productive beta chains. Each CDR3 protein appears once, grouped with its most common genes and DNA. For this sample there are roughly 800,000 distinct CDR3 sequences; around 46% appear just once. 4.9% of the sample comes from the top ten. Points the paper makes about the study in general: A handful of TRBV segments, including TRBV5-6, TRBV5-1 and TRBV20-1, were significantly more frequent in patients than controls.

The sequenced material came from blood. Receptors originate from a girl aged 10 to 17 with multiple sclerosis.

CDR3 in DNA: TGTGCCAGCGCGGACCCAGGGGCCTCCTTTGGCTACACCTTC. Translating it yields CASADPGASFGYTF. The V gene is TRBV7-4, the J gene TRBJ1-2, with a tentative D call TRBD1 (6 bases). Germline V gene lookup returns CDR1 SGHVT and CDR2 SQSDAQ. The CDR3 contains 14 residues. Trimming stripped 8 bases from V and 7 bases from J, with 20 bases between.

This clonotype was detected a few times. This sequence joins TRBV11-2 and TRBJ2-3; 9 nucleotides line up with TRBD2. The CDR3 is made up of 16 amino acids. V lost 2 bases to trimming and J lost 6 bases; unmatched junction nucleotides: 9. CDR1 and CDR2 (germline): SGHAT, FQNNGV. For the CDR3, the DNA is TGTGCCAGCAGCTTAAGTAAAGCGGGAGGATCGGATACGCAGTATTTT. It encodes CASSLSKAGGSDTQYF.

V gene TRBV9 combines with J gene TRBJ1-2; unclear D gene. Trimming took 3 bases from V and 3 from J, leaving 6 bases between them. This CDR3 is built from 12 residues. CDR1 is SGDLS and CDR2 is YYNGEE in the germline V gene. The CDR3 loop reads CASSAWDYGYTF. In DNA form, the CDR3 reads TGTGCCAGCAGCGCCTGGGACTATGGCTACACCTTC.

This clonotype was detected only a few times. The gene calls are TRBV28 and TRBJ2-5; no firm D call. The J call may be incorrect, as the DNA end agrees better with TRBJ2-7. This CDR3 contains 14 residues. Germline loops: CDR1 MDHEN, CDR2 SYDVKM. CDR3: CASSLWASQYEQYF. In nucleotides, the CDR3 is TGTGCCAGCAGTTTATGGGCCAGTCAGTACGAGCAGTACTTC.

The J gene is TRBJ2-5, the V gene TRBV7-9, with D unclear. This CDR3 contains 9 residues. CDR1 is SEHNR and CDR2 is FQNEAQ in the germline V gene (reference sequence). V lost 10 bases and J lost 6, with 6 bases in between. Here the CDR3 DNA reads TGTGCCACCGCCCAGACCCAGTACTTC. Encoded protein: CATAQTQYF.

This chain links TRBV20-1 with TRBJ1-1, with D unresolved. Germline lookup yields CDR1 DFQATT and CDR2 SNEGSKA (reference sequence). V lost 3 bases to trimming and J lost 3 bases, with 17 bases between them. The CDR3 contains 15 residues. CDR3 nucleotide sequence: TGCAGTGCTAGTGGACCCAGCGGAAGAGACACTGAAGCTTTCTTT. This encodes CSASGPSGRDTEAFF.

V usage is TRBV7-2 and J usage is TRBJ2-7; TRBD2 matches 14 bases. Per the germline V gene, CDR1 is SGHTA and CDR2 is FQGNSA. With 5 bases clipped from V and 5 bases from J, the junction kept 14 bases outside the gene matches. The CDR3 is made up of 18 amino acids. The CDR3 loop is CASSPPWGLAGDPHEQYF. The CDR3 bases are TGTGCCAGCAGCCCCCCCTGGGGACTAGCGGGAGACCCCCACGAGCAGTACTTC.

This clonotype has more than one count but fewer than ten. The chain carries TRBV6-5 and TRBJ2-1; TRBD2 matches at 8 bases. Per the germline V gene, CDR1 is MNHEY and CDR2 is SVGAGI. V gave up 6 bases and J gave up 7 bases; unmatched junction bases: 14. This CDR3 region has 16 residues. The CDR3 coding sequence is TGTGCCAGCAGAGAGGGACTAGGTAGTTTATGGAATGAGCAGTTCTTC. This codes for CASREGLGSLWNEQFF.

The chain employs TRBV12-3 or TRBV12-4 and TRBJ1-2, with D possibly matching TRBD1 (5 bases). The length of the CDR3 is 13 residues. The V gene lost 3 bases and the J gene lost 7 bases, with 12 bases spanning the gap. CDR3 DNA: TGTGCCAGCAGTTTGTTTCAAGGGGTTGGCTACACCTTC. This gives the protein CASSLFQGVGYTF.

The chain is built from TRBV27 and TRBJ2-5, with D possibly being TRBD1 (6 bases). The J call could be wrong; TRBJ2-7 is a better fit for the DNA end. CDR1 and CDR2 (germline): MNHEY, SMNVEV (reference sequence). This CDR3 region has 16 residues. The CDR3 coding sequence is TGTGCCAGCAGTTTATCGAAACCGAGGAGAGGGGGCGAGCAGTACTTC. Translating it yields CASSLSKPRRGGEQYF.

The chain carries TRBV29-1 and TRBJ1-2, with D tentatively TRBD1 (6 bases). Per germline, CDR1 SQVTM and CDR2 ANQGSEA. This CDR3 is built from 13 residues. V lost 0 bases and J 8 bases, leaving 13 bases between the germline ends. CDR3 sequence (DNA): TGCAGCGTTGAAGATCTGGGGGCGCAGGGCTACACCTTC. Translating it yields CSVEDLGAQGYTF.

This clonotype has a handful of counts. This chain connects TRBV15 to TRBJ2-1; D unclear. V shed 2 bases and J shed 7 bases, with 9 bases lying between them. This CDR3 region has 13 residues. Germline V gene data show CDR1 as LNHNV and CDR2 as YYDKDF (reference sequence). In DNA form, the CDR3 reads TGTGCCACCAGCAGACTCTTTGGGAATGAGCAGTTCTTC. Protein product: CATSRLFGNEQFF.

This chain uses TRBV14 with TRBJ2-7; TRBD2 might be the D (5 bases). Germline V gene sequence: CDR1 SGHDN, CDR2 FVKESK. The CDR3 is made up of 15 amino acids. Trimming took off 4 bases at V and 7 bases at J, with 20 bases between the two ends. CDR3: CASSPSGIPSGEQYF. CDR3 nucleotides: TGTGCCAGCAGCCCTTCCGGGATCCCGAGTGGGGAGCAGTACTTC.

CDR3 protein: CASTRGDLNTEAFF. The CDR3 nucleotides read TGTGCCAGTACCCGGGGAGACCTGAACACTGAAGCTTTCTTT. The rearrangement links TRBV19 to TRBJ1-1; D uncertain. The germline gives CDR1 LNHDA, CDR2 SQIVND (reference sequence). V lost 7 bases and J lost 0, with 12 bases in between. This CDR3 contains 14 residues.

A few counts support this clonotype. The V and J genes are TRBV12-3 or TRBV12-4 and TRBJ1-2, with 10 bases lining up with TRBD1. The V and J ends lost 6 bases and 3 bases, in that order; junction bases with no gene match: 4. The CDR3 has 14 amino acids. CDR3 region: CASRGGQGHYGYTF. In DNA form, the CDR3 reads TGTGCCAGCAGGGGGGGACAGGGGCACTATGGCTACACCTTC.

The rearrangement joins TRBV29-1 to TRBJ2-3; a weak D match, TRBD2 (5 bases). CDR3 length equals 13 residues. V was pared by 5 bases and J by 2 bases, with 11 bases between. Germline V gene sequence: CDR1 SQVTM, CDR2 ANQGSEA. The CDR3 DNA reads as TGCAGCGTTATCAAGCGGACCACAGATACGCAGTATTTT. This sequence encodes CSVIKRTTDTQYF.

Written as DNA, the CDR3 is TGCGCCAGCAGCGTGGGACTTTCTCCCGCACTCTATGGCTACACCTTC. It codes for CASSVGLSPALYGYTF. This chain connects TRBV5-1 to TRBJ1-2, with D maybe TRBD1 (5 bases). The CDR3 has 16 amino acids. CDR1 is SGHRS and CDR2 is YFSETQ in the germline V gene. Trimming cost V 4 bases and J 4 bases, with 20 bases left between them.

The J gene is TRBJ2-1, the V gene TRBV6-6; D is uncertain. CDR1 and CDR2 from the germline V gene are MNHNY and SVGAGI (reference sequence). The length of the CDR3 is 14 residues. V was pared by 2 bases and J by 5 bases, with 10 bases between. CDR3 residues: CASSYVGSDNEQFF. CDR3 DNA sequence: TGTGCCAGCAGTTACGTGGGATCCGACAATGAGCAGTTCTTC.

This clonotype occurred a few times. Written as DNA, the CDR3 is TGTGCCACCAGCAAATTCTCCGGGGGCACAGATACGCAGTATTTT. Residues: CATSKFSGGTDTQYF. V gene TRBV15 combines with J gene TRBJ2-3; D may be TRBD2 (5 bases). Germline loops: CDR1 LNHNV, CDR2 YYDKDF (reference sequence). The CDR3 has 15 residues. Trimming cost V 4 bases and J 1 base, with 12 bases left between them.

V is TRBV20-1 and J is TRBJ2-1; TRBD2 aligns across 7 bases. V lost 0 bases, J lost 1 base, and 3 bases stayed unmatched. The CDR3 runs to 15 residues. Germline assignment: CDR1 DFQATT and CDR2 SNEGSKA (reference sequence). The CDR3, as DNA: TGCAGTGCTAGAGATCGGCGGGAGTCCTACAATGAGCAGTTCTTC. It is translated as CSARDRRESYNEQFF.

This clonotype was recorded a few times. The V call is TRBV20-1, the J call TRBJ2-1, with TRBD1 as a possible D gene (6 bases). CDR1 is DFQATT, CDR2 SNEGSKA, per germline (reference sequence). Trimming took 6 bases from V and 0 from J, leaving 15 bases between them. CDR3 length: 15 amino acids. DNA of the CDR3: TGCAGTGCCAGGGACATCCAGAGCTCCTACAATGAGCAGTTCTTC. It is translated as CSARDIQSSYNEQFF.

The chain links TRBV5-1 to TRBJ2-7, with 11 bases aligning to TRBD1. Germline trimming cut 4 bases from V and 3 bases from J; bases unmatched to any gene: 6. There are 15 residues in the CDR3. Germline V CDR1 and CDR2: SGHRS, YFSETQ. CDR3 in amino acids: CASSPAGTGGYEQYF. CDR3 nucleotides: TGCGCCAGCAGCCCAGCCGGGACAGGGGGCTACGAGCAGTACTTC.

This chain joins TRBV4-2 and TRBJ1-2; D remains ambiguous. Trimming cost V 3 bases and J 8 bases, with 28 bases left between them. Germline CDR1 LGHNA, CDR2 YNFKEQ. The CDR3 is 18 amino acids. CDR3 sequence reads: CASSQEGVEQGLGLGYTF. Written as DNA, the CDR3 is TGTGCCAGCAGCCAGGAGGGAGTGGAGCAAGGTTTAGGACTCGGCTACACCTTC.

The J gene is TRBJ2-5, the V gene TRBV9; the match to TRBD2 covers 8 bases. Trimming at V came to 0 bases and at J to 1 base, leaving 5 bases not matched to a gene. This CDR3 is built from 16 residues. The germline V gene has CDR1 SGDLS and CDR2 YYNGEE. As DNA, the CDR3 is TGTGCCAGCAGCGTAGCCTCGGGAGGGCCCCAAGAGACCCAGTACTTC. This encodes CASSVASGGPQETQYF.

This clonotype has just one count. The chain recombines TRBV7-9 with TRBJ2-5; possible D gene TRBD2, 5 bases. V lost 3 bases and J 1 base, leaving 9 bases between the germline ends. The germline gives CDR1 SEHNR, CDR2 FQNEAQ (reference sequence). The CDR3 runs 14 residues. CDR3 coding DNA: TGTGCCAGCAGCTTCCCCGAGGGCCAAGAGACCCAGTACTTC. Translated: CASSFPEGQETQYF. The full variable domain, in which reference TRBV7-9 and TRBJ2-5 provide the parts outside the CDR3, is DTGVSQNPRHKITKRGQNVTFRCDPISEHNRLYWYRQTLGQGPEFLTYFQNEAQLEKSRLLSDRFSAERPKGSFSTLEIQRTEQGDSAMYLCASSFPEGQETQYFGPGTRLLVL.

The rearrangement links TRBV4-3 to TRBJ2-7, with TRBD1 identical over 7 bases. CDR3 size: 16 residues. V shed 1 base, J shed 3 bases, and the junction held 9 bases outside the gene matches. From germline, CDR1 is LGHNA and CDR2 YSLEER. The CDR3 reads CASSQGPEGGYYEQYF. The CDR3 nucleotides read TGCGCCAGCAGCCAAGGACCGGAAGGGGGCTACTACGAGCAGTACTTC.

Only a few counts were recorded for this clonotype. The gene calls are TRBV28 and TRBJ2-7; D may be TRBD2 (6 bases). Between the trimmed V and J ends, which lost 5 bases and 2 bases, there was a span of 13 bases. CDR3 length: 14 residues. The V gene's germline CDR1 is MDHEN and CDR2 SYDVKM. The CDR3 DNA reads TGTGCCAGCAGTCCCTTAGCGGATACCTACGAGCAGTACTTC. It encodes CASSPLADTYEQYF. The full variable domain, in which reference TRBV28 and TRBJ2-7 provide the parts outside the CDR3, is DVKVTQSSRYLVKRTGEKVFLECVQDMDHENMFWYRQDPGLGLRLIYFSYDVKMKEKGDIPEGYSVSREKKERFSLILESASTNQTSMYLCASSPLADTYEQYFGPGTRLTVT.